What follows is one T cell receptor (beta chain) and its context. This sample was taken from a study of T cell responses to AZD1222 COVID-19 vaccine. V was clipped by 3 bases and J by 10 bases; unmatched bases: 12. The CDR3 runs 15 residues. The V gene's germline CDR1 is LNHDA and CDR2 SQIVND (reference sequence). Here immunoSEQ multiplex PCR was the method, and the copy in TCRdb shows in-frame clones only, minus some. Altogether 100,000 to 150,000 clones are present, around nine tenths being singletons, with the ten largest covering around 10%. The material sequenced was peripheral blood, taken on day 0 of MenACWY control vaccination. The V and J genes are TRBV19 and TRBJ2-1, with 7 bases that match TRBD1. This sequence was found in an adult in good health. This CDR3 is CASSILGTVSEEQFF. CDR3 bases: TGTGCCAGTAGTATCCTCGGGACAGTGAGCGAAGAGCAGTTCTTC.